This entry lists 27 T cell receptor beta chains sequenced from one sample in a study of T-cell reconstitution after alpha-beta-depleted transplantation in children. Construction of the TCRbeta library involved unique molecular identifiers. One entry per CDR3 protein results from TCRdb running MiXCR on the PCR reads. The sample comprises around 800,000 distinct CDR3 sequences, roughly 15% of which are singletons, and approximately 5% rests with the top ten. The specimen comprised PBMCs, mostly from graft donor cells, sampled 360 days after TCRalphabeta/CD19-depleted stem cell transplant. These receptors were taken from a male patient between 5 and 17 years old who had a stem cell transplant for acute lymphoblastic leukemia, so the T cells may come from the graft donor.

The chain couples TRBV5-1 to TRBJ2-5; D gene uncertain. This CDR3 region has 15 residues. Deletions cut 0 bases from V and 1 base from J, with 10 bases between. Germline-derived CDR1 and CDR2 are SGHRS and YFSETQ. The CDR3 protein is CASSLEVGSQETQYF. In nucleotides, the CDR3 is TGCGCCAGCAGCTTGGAAGTCGGCTCCCAAGAGACCCAGTACTTC.

This chain uses TRBV7-9 with TRBJ2-5, with 12 bases that match TRBD1. V lost 5 bases, J lost 1 base, and 8 bases stayed unmatched. The CDR3 has 17 residues. CDR1 is SEHNR and CDR2 is FQNEAQ in the germline V gene (reference sequence). The chain's CDR3 is CASSHGTGGLPQETQYF. The CDR3 DNA reads TGTGCCAGCAGCCACGGGACAGGGGGCCTCCCCCAAGAGACCCAGTACTTC.

This clonotype was detected only a few times. The gene calls are TRBV30 and TRBJ2-7, with TRBD1 identical over 7 bases. Germline trimming cut 4 bases from V and 5 bases from J; bases unmatched to any gene: 11. The CDR3 length is 14 residues. CDR1 is GTSNPN and CDR2 is SVGIG in the germline V gene (reference sequence). In DNA form, the CDR3 reads TGTGCCTGGACTAACAGGGGTAGAGATCACGAGCAGTACTTC. Its protein product is CAWTNRGRDHEQYF.

The chain combines TRBV7-6 with TRBJ2-3, with D maybe TRBD1 (5 bases). The CDR3 is made up of 16 amino acids. V was trimmed by 1 base and J by 3 bases, leaving 14 bases between them. CDR1 and CDR2 (germline): SGHVS, FNYEAQ. The CDR3 loop reads CASSLGPATVTDTQYF. CDR3 coding DNA: TGTGCCAGCAGCTTAGGGCCTGCGACAGTAACAGATACGCAGTATTTT.

This clonotype was picked up a small number of times. V usage is TRBV3-1 and J usage is TRBJ2-7; D is perhaps TRBD2 (7 bases). Trimming left V 6 bases short and J 3 bases short, with 15 bases between. The CDR3 spans 14 residues. The germline gives CDR1 LGHDT, CDR2 YNNKEL (reference sequence). The CDR3 DNA reads TGTGCCAGCAGGCGGGGGCCAGCCGGCTACGAGCAGTACTTC. Its protein product is CASRRGPAGYEQYF.

This clonotype was recorded a few times. This chain links TRBV5-1 with TRBJ2-7; 8 nucleotides agree with TRBD2. J gave up 3 bases and V 0 bases, and 5 bases lay outside the gene matches. The CDR3 sequence is 15 residues long. The germline V gene has CDR1 SGHRS and CDR2 YFSETQ. The CDR3 is CASSLGLARHYEQYF. CDR3 DNA sequence: TGCGCCAGCAGCTTGGGACTAGCGCGACACTACGAGCAGTACTTC.

V and J are TRBV3-1 and TRBJ2-7, with D tentatively TRBD1 or TRBD2 (5 bases each). V lost 0 bases, J lost 2 bases, and 14 bases lay in between. The CDR3 loop spans 16 amino acids. Germline CDR1 is LGHDT and CDR2 is YNNKEL (reference sequence). CDR3 sequence: CASSQDYRGPPYEQYF. Written as DNA, the CDR3 is TGTGCCAGCAGCCAAGATTACCGGGGACCCCCCTACGAGCAGTACTTC.

The gene calls are TRBV7-8 and TRBJ1-1, with D unresolved. The V gene lost 1 base and the J gene lost 0 bases, with 12 bases spanning the gap. Germline CDR1 is SGHVS and CDR2 is FQNEAQ. CDR3 length: 16 residues. The CDR3 loop reads CASSLVGTFMNTEAFF. In DNA form, the CDR3 reads TGTGCCAGCAGCTTAGTAGGTACCTTTATGAACACTGAAGCTTTCTTT.

This clonotype was observed a few times. This rearrangement joins TRBV9 to TRBJ2-7; D may be TRBD1 (5 bases). This CDR3 is built from 17 residues. V was shortened by 2 bases and J by 0 bases, with 18 bases between the two germline ends. Germline V gene lookup returns CDR1 SGDLS and CDR2 YYNGEE. The CDR3 spells CASSVGAQDQYSYEQYF. The CDR3 nucleotides read TGTGCCAGCAGCGTTGGGGCGCAGGACCAATACTCCTACGAGCAGTACTTC.

J is TRBJ2-7 and V is TRBV6-2 or TRBV6-3, with D possibly matching TRBD1 (6 bases). The CDR3 has 15 residues. Germline V lookup: CDR1 MNHEY, CDR2 SVGEGT. Trimming removed 4 bases from V and 3 bases from J, with 16 bases in between. CDR3 sequence: CASSSTGAIFYEQYF. In DNA, the CDR3 is TGTGCCAGCAGTTCGACAGGCGCCATTTTCTACGAGCAGTACTTC.

This clonotype was counted only a few times. One junction end disagrees with the germline gene, perhaps due to a read error. The chain employs TRBV11-2 and TRBJ2-1, with D unclear. Germline-derived CDR1 and CDR2 are SGHAT and FQNNGV. The CDR3 covers 10 residues. The CDR3 reads CPSAYNEQFF. The CDR3 bases are TGTCCCAGCGCTTATAATGAGCAGTTCTTC. Full variable domain (missing parts from reference TRBV11-2 and TRBJ2-1): EAGVAQSPRYKIIEKRQSVAFWCNPISGHATLYWYQQILGQGPKLLIQFQNNGVVDDSQLPKDRFSAERLKGVDSTLKIQPAKLEDSAVYLCPSAYNEQFFGPGTRLTVL.

This clonotype was seen repeatedly, ten times or more. This CDR3 is CASSQTGQVGEQYF. The CDR3 DNA is TGTGCCAGCAGTCAGACAGGACAGGTGGGTGAGCAGTACTTC. The chain combines TRBV12-3 or TRBV12-4 with TRBJ2-7; 7 bases agree with TRBD1. This CDR3 is built from 14 residues. J gave up 7 bases and V 5 bases, and 11 bases lay outside the gene matches.

This clonotype was recorded at least ten times. The rearrangement joins TRBV3-1 to TRBJ2-1, with D hard to call. V dropped 5 bases and J dropped 4 bases, with 12 bases sitting between them. The length of the CDR3 is 14 residues. The germline V gene has CDR1 LGHDT and CDR2 YNNKEL (reference sequence). CDR3 loop: CASSIAEVYNEQFF. The CDR3 nucleotides are TGTGCCAGCAGCATTGCCGAGGTATACAATGAGCAGTTCTTC.

This chain connects TRBV27 to TRBJ2-7; 10 bases map to TRBD2. Germline lookup yields CDR1 MNHEY and CDR2 SMNVEV (reference sequence). The CDR3 has 14 amino acids. The V gene end was trimmed by 3 bases and the J gene end by 6 bases; junction bases not matched to a gene: 5. The CDR3 nucleotides are TGTGCCAGCAGTTTCAGAGCGGGAGGGCCCGAGCAGTACTTC. This codes for CASSFRAGGPEQYF.

This clonotype was recorded many times. This chain joins TRBV20-1 and TRBJ2-1, with D possibly TRBD1 on 5 matching bases. Trimming left V 3 bases short and J 8 bases short, with 14 bases between. The CDR3 is made up of 13 amino acids. Per germline, CDR1 DFQATT and CDR2 SNEGSKA (reference sequence). The CDR3 sequence is CSASRARKDEQFF. The CDR3, as DNA: TGCAGTGCTAGCAGGGCCCGGAAAGATGAGCAGTTCTTC.

The rearrangement joins TRBV6-5 to TRBJ2-1; TRBD2 matches 16 bases. The ends lost 1 base at V and 7 bases at J; junction bases unmatched: 7. CDR3 length: 18 residues. Germline-derived CDR1 and CDR2 are MNHEY and SVGAGI. For the CDR3, the DNA is TGTGCCAGCAGTTACTTCGGGACTAGCGGGAGGGCCCCAAATGAGCAGTTCTTC. The encoded protein is CASSYFGTSGRAPNEQFF.

This chain connects TRBV10-3 to TRBJ1-1; D perhaps matches TRBD1 (5 bases). Germline CDR1 reads ENHRY; CDR2 reads SYGVKD. V lost 2 bases, J lost 3 bases, and 16 bases lay in between. The CDR3 contains 16 residues. The CDR3 spells CAISEGPGGRDTEAFF. Here the CDR3 DNA reads TGTGCCATCAGTGAGGGCCCCGGGGGTAGGGACACTGAAGCTTTCTTT.

The chain combines TRBV18 with TRBJ1-3; D is perhaps TRBD1 (5 bases). The CDR3 is 20 amino acids. Germline V gene lookup returns CDR1 KGHSH and CDR2 LQKENI. V shed 6 bases and J shed 0 bases, with 27 bases lying between them. In nucleotides, the CDR3 is TGTGCCAGCTCCACGGTCGGGCCCCAGGGTAAAGCGGCCTCTGGAAACACCATATATTTT. Translating gives CASSTVGPQGKAASGNTIYF.

The chain carries TRBV7-9 and TRBJ2-3; D uncertain. Trimming shortened V by 3 bases and J by 0 bases, and 13 bases separated the two germline ends. The CDR3 runs 16 residues. Germline assignment: CDR1 SEHNR and CDR2 FQNEAQ (reference sequence). Here the CDR3 reads CASSFLITGSTDTQYF. The DNA of the CDR3 is TGTGCCAGCAGCTTTTTGATTACTGGCAGCACAGATACGCAGTATTTT.

In its sample, this clonotype was seen a few times. V gene TRBV20-1 combines with J gene TRBJ1-2; weak D call: TRBD1 (6 bases). The CDR3 contains 12 residues. In germline, CDR1 is DFQATT, CDR2 SNEGSKA (reference sequence). Trimming removed 6 bases at V and 4 bases at J, with 12 bases between. As DNA, the CDR3 is TGCAGTGCGGAACAGGGACTCTATGGCTACACCTTC. It is translated as CSAEQGLYGYTF.

The chain links TRBV6-5 to TRBJ2-7, with D maybe TRBD1 (6 bases). This CDR3 is built from 16 residues. Germline V gene sequence: CDR1 MNHEY, CDR2 SVGAGI. Trimming pared 4 bases from V and 5 bases from J, leaving 21 bases between. The CDR3 bases are TGTGCCAGCAGTTTTCACAGGGAGCAGCTTCGGGACGAGCAGTACTTC. Protein: CASSFHREQLRDEQYF.

The CDR3 spells CAPSGESGANVLTF. The CDR3 coding sequence is TGTGCCCCCTCGGGGGAATCTGGGGCCAACGTCCTGACTTTC. The chain couples TRBV7-9 to TRBJ2-6, with D possibly being TRBD2 (6 bases). This CDR3 spans 14 amino acids. Germline lookup yields CDR1 SEHNR and CDR2 FQNEAQ (reference sequence). Trimming removed 11 bases from V and 1 base from J, with 12 bases in between.

The chain has TRBV7-3 and TRBJ2-2; D is perhaps TRBD2 (7 bases). The CDR3 runs to 20 residues. CDR1 and CDR2 (germline): SGHTA, FQGTGA. V was shortened by 1 base and J by 4 bases, with 25 bases between the two germline ends. For the CDR3, the DNA is TGTGCCAGCAGCTTAATCCCTCGGGGGCGGGAGCATTTGCGCACCGGGGAGCTGTTTTTT. Translation gives CASSLIPRGREHLRTGELFF.

This clonotype was seen at least ten times. The chain uses TRBV6-1 and TRBJ2-7; D is tentatively TRBD1 or TRBD2 (5 bases each). The length of the CDR3 is 14 residues. V lost 7 bases to trimming and J lost 3 bases, with 16 bases between them. Germline assignment: CDR1 MNHNS and CDR2 SASEGT. CDR3 nucleotide sequence: TGTGCCAGCACCACCCCAGGGAGACACTACGAGCAGTACTTC. Translation gives CASTTPGRHYEQYF.

The chain employs TRBV27 and TRBJ2-3, with D maybe TRBD1 (6 bases). Germline V CDR1 and CDR2: MNHEY, SMNVEV (reference sequence). The CDR3 totals 14 residues. The V end lost 2 bases, the J end lost 4 bases, and 10 bases lay between the germline ends. The CDR3 reads CASSLDRSADTQYF. CDR3 bases: TGTGCCAGCAGTTTAGACAGGAGCGCAGATACGCAGTATTTT.

Concerning this clonotype itself: The junction does not match germline at one end; this may be a read error. The CDR3 protein is CSARGRASSGNTTYF. The DNA for the CDR3 is TGCAGTGCTAGAGGCAGGGCCAGCTCTGGAAACACCACATATTTT. V and J are TRBV20-1 and TRBJ1-3, with D perhaps TRBD1 (5 bases). From germline, CDR1 is DFQATT and CDR2 SNEGSKA (reference sequence). This CDR3 comprises 15 residues.

This clonotype came up a few times. V is TRBV5-4 and J is TRBJ1-2, with D unresolved. V was trimmed by 4 bases and J by 2 bases, leaving 15 bases between them. The germline V gene encodes CDR1 SGHNT and CDR2 YYREEE (reference sequence). This CDR3 region has 15 residues. In DNA, the CDR3 is TGTGCCAGCAGCCCGAGGACGGGCGCAAACTATGGCTACACCTTC. Encoded protein: CASSPRTGANYGYTF.